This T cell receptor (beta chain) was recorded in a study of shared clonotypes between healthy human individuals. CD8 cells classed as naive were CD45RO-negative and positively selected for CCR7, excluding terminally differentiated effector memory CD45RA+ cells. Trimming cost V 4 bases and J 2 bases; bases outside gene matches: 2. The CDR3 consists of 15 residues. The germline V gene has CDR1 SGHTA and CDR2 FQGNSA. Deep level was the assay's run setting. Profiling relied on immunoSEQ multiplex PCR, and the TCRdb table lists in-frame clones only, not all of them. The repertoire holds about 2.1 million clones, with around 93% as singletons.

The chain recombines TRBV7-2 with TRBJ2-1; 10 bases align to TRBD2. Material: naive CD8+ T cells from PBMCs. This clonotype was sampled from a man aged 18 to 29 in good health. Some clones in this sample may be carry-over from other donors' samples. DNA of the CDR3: TGTGCCAGCAGCTACGGACTAGCGGCCTACAATGAGCAGTTCTTC. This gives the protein CASSYGLAAYNEQFF.